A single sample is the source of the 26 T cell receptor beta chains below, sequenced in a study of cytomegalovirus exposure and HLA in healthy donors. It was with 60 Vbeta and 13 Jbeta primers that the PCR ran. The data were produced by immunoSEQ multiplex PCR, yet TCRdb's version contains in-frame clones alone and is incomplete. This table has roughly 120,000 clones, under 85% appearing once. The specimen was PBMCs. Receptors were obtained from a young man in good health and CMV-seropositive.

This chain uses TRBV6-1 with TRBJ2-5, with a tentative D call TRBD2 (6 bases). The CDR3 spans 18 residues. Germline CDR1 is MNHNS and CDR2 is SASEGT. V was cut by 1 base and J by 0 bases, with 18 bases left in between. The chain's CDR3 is CASSEVGSAREDQETQYF. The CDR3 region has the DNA TGTGCCAGCAGTGAAGTTGGTTCCGCCAGGGAGGACCAAGAGACCCAGTACTTC.

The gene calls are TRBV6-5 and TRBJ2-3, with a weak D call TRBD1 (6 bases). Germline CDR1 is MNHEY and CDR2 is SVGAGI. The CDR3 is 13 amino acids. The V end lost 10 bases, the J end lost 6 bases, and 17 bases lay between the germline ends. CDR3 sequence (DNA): TGTGCCACCACCCCGGGGCAGGGGGATACGCAGTATTTT. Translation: CATTPGQGDTQYF.

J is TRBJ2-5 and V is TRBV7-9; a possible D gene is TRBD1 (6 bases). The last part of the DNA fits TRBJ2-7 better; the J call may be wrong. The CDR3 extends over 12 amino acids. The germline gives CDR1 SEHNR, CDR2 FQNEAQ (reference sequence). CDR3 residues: CASSQGSYEQYF. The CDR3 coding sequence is TGTGCCAGCAGCCAGGGGTCCTACGAGCAGTACTTC.

Written as DNA, the CDR3 is TGTGCCAGCAGGGGGGGTTCCTACGAGCAGTACTTC. Amino acid sequence: CASRGGSYEQYF. The chain has TRBV5-6 and TRBJ2-7, with D tentatively TRBD2 (6 bases). The germline gives CDR1 SGHDT, CDR2 YYEEEE. This CDR3 spans 12 amino acids. Trimming removed 5 bases at V and 1 base at J, with 7 bases between.

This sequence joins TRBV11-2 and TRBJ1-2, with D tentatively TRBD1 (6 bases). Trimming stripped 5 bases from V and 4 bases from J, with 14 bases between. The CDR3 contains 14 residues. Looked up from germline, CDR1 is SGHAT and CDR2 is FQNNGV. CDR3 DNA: TGTGCCAGCAGCCCTCTTGGACAGCTCTATGGCTACACCTTC. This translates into CASSPLGQLYGYTF.

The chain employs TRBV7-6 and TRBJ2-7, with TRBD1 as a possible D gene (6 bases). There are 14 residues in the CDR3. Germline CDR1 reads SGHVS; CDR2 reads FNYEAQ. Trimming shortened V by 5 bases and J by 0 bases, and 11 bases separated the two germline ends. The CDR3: CASSPRGSSYEQYF. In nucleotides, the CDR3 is TGTGCCAGCAGCCCGAGGGGGTCCTCCTACGAGCAGTACTTC.

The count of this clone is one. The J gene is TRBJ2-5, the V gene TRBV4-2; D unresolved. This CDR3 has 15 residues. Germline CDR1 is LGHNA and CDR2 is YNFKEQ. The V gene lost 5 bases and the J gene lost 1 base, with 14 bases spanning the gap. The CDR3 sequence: CASSTKMAPQETQYF. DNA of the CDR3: TGTGCCAGCAGCACCAAGATGGCTCCCCAAGAGACCCAGTACTTC.

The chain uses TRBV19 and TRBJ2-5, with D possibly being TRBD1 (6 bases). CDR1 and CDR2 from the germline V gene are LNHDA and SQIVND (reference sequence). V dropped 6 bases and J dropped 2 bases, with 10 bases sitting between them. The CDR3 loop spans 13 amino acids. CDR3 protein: CASRNDRQETQYF. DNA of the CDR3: TGTGCCAGTAGGAATGACAGGCAAGAGACCCAGTACTTC.

The CDR3 reads CASSSGLAGAYNEQFF. The CDR3 coding sequence is TGTGCCAGCAGTTCGGGACTAGCGGGGGCTTACAATGAGCAGTTCTTC. The chain employs TRBV28 and TRBJ2-1; TRBD2 matches 14 bases. Germline V lookup: CDR1 MDHEN, CDR2 SYDVKM. V trimming: 4 bases; J trimming: 4 bases; junction bases outside the gene matches: 3. The CDR3 runs 16 residues.

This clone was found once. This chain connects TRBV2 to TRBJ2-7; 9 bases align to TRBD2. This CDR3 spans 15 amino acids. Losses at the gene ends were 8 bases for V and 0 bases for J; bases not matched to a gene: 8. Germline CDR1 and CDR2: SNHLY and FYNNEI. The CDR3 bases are TGTGCCAGCGACGGGACTAGCTTAAGCTCCTACGAGCAGTACTTC. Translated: CASDGTSLSSYEQYF.

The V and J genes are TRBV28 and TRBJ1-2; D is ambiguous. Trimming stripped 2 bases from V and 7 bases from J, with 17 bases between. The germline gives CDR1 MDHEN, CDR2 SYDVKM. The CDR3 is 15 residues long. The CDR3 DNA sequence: TGTGCCAGCAGTTTAGGTAACGGGGTATTATTTGGCTACACCTTC. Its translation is CASSLGNGVLFGYTF.

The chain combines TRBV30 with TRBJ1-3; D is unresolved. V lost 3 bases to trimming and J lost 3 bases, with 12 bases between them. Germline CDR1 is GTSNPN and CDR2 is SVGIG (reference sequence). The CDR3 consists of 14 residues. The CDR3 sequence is CAWSLPADGNTIYF. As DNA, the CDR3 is TGTGCCTGGAGCCTCCCCGCGGATGGAAACACCATATATTTT. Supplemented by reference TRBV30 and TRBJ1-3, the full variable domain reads SQTIHQWPATLVQPVGSPLSLECTVEGTSNPNLYWYRQAAGRGLQLLFYSVGIGQISSEVPQNLSASRPQDRQFILSSKKLLLSDSGFYLCAWSLPADGNTIYFGEGSWLTVV.

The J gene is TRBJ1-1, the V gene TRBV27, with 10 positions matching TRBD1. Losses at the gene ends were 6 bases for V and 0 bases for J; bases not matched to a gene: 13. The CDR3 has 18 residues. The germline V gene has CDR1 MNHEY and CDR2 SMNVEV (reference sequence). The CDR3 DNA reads TGTGCCAGCAGGTCCAGGACAGGGGGTTCCTTCATGAACACTGAAGCTTTCTTT. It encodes CASRSRTGGSFMNTEAFF.

CDR3 amino acids: CASSLGDSQVTEAFF. DNA for the CDR3: TGCGCCAGCAGCTTGGGGGACAGCCAAGTCACTGAAGCTTTCTTT. The gene calls are TRBV5-1 and TRBJ1-1; 7 positions match TRBD1. CDR3 length: 15 amino acids. Looked up from germline, CDR1 is SGHRS and CDR2 is YFSETQ. V lost 0 bases and J lost 4; bases outside the gene matches: 6.

The CDR3 loop is CSVGTGGGEAFF. The CDR3 DNA follows: TGCAGCGTCGGGACAGGGGGAGGAGAAGCTTTCTTT. This chain links TRBV29-1 with TRBJ1-1; 11 bases align to TRBD1. The ends lost 6 bases at V and 8 bases at J; junction bases unmatched: 5. In germline, CDR1 is SQVTM, CDR2 ANQGSEA. The CDR3 contains 12 residues.

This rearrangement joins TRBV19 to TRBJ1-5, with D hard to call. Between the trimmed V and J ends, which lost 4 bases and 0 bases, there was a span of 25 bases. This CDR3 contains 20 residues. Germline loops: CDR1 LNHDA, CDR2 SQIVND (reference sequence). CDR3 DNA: TGTGCCAGTAGTAAGACACACCGGGAGGCCTCGTCTTATAGCAATCAGCCCCAGCATTTT. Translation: CASSKTHREASSYSNQPQHF.

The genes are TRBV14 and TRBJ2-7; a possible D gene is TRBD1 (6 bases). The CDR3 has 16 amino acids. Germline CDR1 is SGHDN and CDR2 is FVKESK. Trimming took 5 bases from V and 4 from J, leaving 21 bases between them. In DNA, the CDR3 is TGTGCCAGCAGCAGCTTTACAGGGCTCGGGGAATACGAGCAGTACTTC. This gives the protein CASSSFTGLGEYEQYF.

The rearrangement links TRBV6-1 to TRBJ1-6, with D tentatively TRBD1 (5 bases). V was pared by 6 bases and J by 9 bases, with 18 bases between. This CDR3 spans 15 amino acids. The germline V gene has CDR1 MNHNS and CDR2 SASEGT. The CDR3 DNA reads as TGTGCCAGCAGCCCCCGCGGGGAGGGGAGTTCACCCCTCCACTTT. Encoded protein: CASSPRGEGSSPLHF.

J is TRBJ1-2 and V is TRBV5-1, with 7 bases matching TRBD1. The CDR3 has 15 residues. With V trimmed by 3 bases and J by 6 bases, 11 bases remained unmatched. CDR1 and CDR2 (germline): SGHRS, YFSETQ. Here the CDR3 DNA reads TGCGCCAGCAGCTGGGAGACAGGGCAGGGCGATGGCTACACCTTC. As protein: CASSWETGQGDGYTF.

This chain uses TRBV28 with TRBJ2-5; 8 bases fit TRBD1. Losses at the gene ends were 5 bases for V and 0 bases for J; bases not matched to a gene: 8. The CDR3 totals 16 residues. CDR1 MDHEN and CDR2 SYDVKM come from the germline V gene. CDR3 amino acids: CASSRFKTGDQETQYF. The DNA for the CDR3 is TGTGCCAGCAGTCGATTCAAGACAGGGGACCAAGAGACCCAGTACTTC.

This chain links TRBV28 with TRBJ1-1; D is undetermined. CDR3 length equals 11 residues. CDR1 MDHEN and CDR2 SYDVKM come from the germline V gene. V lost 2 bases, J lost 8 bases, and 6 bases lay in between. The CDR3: CASSLNREAFF. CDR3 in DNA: TGTGCCAGCAGTTTAAACAGAGAAGCTTTCTTT.

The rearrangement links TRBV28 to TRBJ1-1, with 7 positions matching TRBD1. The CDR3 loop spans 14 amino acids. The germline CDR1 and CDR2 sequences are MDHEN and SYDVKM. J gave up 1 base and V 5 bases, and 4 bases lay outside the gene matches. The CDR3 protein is CASSHRQGNTEAFF. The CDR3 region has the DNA TGTGCCAGCAGTCACCGACAGGGGAACACTGAAGCTTTCTTT.

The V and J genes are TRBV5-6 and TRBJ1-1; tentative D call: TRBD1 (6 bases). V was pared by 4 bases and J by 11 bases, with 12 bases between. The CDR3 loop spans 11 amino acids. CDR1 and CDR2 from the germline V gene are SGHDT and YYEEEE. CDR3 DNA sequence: TGTGCCAGCAGCATACAGGGAGACGCTTTCTTT. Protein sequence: CASSIQGDAFF.

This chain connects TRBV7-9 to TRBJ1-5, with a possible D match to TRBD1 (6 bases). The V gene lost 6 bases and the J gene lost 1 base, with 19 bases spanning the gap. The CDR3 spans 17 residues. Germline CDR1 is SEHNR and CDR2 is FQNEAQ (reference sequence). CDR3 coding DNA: TGTGCCAGCAGTTTTGTGGGCAGCACAGGGAGCAATCAGCCCCAGCATTTT. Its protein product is CASSFVGSTGSNQPQHF.

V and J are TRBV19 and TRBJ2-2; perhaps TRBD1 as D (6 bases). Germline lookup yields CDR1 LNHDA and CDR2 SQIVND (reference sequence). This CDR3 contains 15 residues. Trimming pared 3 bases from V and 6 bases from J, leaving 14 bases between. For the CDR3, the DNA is TGTGCCAGTAGTATCACAGGGTGGGGTGCCGGGGAGCTGTTTTTT. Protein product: CASSITGWGAGELFF. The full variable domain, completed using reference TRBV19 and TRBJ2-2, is DGGITQSPKYLFRKEGQNVTLSCEQNLNHDAMYWYRQDPGQGLRLIYYSQIVNDFQKGDIAEGYSVSREKKESFPLTVTSAQKNPTAFYLCASSITGWGAGELFFGEGSRLTVL.

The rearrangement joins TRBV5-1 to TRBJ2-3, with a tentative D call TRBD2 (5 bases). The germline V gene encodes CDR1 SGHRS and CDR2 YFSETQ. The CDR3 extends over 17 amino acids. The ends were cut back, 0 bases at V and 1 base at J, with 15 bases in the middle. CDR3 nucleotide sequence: TGCGCCAGCAGCTTGGCCGACCCCCGGGGTGGCACAGATACGCAGTATTTT. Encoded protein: CASSLADPRGGTDTQYF.